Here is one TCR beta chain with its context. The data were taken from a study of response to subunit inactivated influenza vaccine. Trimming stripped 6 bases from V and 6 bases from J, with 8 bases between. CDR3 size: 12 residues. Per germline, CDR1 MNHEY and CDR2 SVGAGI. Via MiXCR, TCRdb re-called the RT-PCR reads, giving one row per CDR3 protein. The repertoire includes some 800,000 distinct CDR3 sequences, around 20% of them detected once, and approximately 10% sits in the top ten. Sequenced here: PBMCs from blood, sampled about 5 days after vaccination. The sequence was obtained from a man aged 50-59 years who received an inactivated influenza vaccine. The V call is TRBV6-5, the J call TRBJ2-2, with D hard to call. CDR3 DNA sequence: TGTGCCAGCAGCCAGTTTCCCGGGGAGCTGTTTTTT. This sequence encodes CASSQFPGELFF.